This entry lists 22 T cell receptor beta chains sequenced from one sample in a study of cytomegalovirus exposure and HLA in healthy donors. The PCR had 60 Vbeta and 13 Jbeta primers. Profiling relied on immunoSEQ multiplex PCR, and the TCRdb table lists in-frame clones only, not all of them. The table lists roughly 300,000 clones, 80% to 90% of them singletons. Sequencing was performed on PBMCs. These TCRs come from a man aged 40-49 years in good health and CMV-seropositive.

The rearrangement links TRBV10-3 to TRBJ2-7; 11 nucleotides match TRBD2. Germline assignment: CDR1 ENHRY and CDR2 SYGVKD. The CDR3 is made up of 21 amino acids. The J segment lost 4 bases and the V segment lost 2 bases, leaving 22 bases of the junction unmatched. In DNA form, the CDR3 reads TGTGCCATCAGTGAGGCCCTCTTTAAGACTAGCGGGATCCACCTCGGGTACGAGCAGTACTTC. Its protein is CAISEALFKTSGIHLGYEQYF.

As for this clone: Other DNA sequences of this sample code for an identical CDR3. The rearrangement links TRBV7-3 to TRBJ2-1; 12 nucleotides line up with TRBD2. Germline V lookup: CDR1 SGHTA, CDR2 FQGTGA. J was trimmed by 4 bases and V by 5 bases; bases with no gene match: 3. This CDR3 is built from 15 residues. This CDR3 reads CASSLGLAGYNEQFF. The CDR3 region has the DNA TGTGCCAGCAGCCTAGGACTAGCGGGATACAATGAGCAGTTCTTC.

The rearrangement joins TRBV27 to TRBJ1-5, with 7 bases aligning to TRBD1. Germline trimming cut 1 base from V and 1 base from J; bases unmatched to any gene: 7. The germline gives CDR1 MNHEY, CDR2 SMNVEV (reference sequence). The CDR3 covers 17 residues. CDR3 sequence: CASSLFAAGGSNQPQHF. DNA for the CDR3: TGTGCCAGCAGTTTATTTGCGGCAGGGGGAAGCAATCAGCCCCAGCATTTT.

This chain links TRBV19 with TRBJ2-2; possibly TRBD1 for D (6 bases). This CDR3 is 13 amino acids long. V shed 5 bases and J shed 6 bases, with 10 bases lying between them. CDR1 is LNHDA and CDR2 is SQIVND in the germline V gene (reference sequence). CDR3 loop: CASSPRQAGELFF. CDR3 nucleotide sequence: TGTGCCAGTAGTCCAAGACAGGCCGGGGAGCTGTTTTTT.

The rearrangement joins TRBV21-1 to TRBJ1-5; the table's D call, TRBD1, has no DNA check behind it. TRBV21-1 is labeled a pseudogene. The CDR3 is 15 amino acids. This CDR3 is CASSKGRQVGQPQHF. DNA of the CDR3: TGTGCCAGCAGCAAAGGTCGTCAGGTTGGACAGCCCCAGCATTTT.

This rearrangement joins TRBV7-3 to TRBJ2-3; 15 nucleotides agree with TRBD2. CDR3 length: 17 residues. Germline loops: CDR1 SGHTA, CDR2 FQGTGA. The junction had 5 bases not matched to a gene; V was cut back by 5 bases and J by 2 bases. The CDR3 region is CASSLGLAGGPTDTQYF. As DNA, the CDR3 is TGTGCCAGCAGCCTGGGACTAGCGGGAGGACCCACAGATACGCAGTATTTT.

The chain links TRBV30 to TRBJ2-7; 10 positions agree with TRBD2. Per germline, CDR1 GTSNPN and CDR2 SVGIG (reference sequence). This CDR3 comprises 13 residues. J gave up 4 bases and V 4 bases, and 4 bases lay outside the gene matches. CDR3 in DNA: TGTGCCTGGACTAGCGGGAGAAGGTACGAGCAGTACTTC. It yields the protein CAWTSGRRYEQYF.

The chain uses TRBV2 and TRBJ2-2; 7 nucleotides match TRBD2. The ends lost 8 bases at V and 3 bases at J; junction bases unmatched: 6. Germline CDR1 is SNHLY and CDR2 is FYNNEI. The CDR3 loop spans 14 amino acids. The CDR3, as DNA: TGTGCCAGCGATCGGGAGGCCGACACCGGGGAGCTGTTTTTT. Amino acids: CASDREADTGELFF.

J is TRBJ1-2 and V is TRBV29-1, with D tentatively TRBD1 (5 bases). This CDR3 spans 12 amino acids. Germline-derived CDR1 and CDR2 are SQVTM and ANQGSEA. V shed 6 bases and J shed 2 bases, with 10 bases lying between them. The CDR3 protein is CSVSRQNYGYTF. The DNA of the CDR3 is TGCAGCGTGTCCCGACAGAACTATGGCTACACCTTC.

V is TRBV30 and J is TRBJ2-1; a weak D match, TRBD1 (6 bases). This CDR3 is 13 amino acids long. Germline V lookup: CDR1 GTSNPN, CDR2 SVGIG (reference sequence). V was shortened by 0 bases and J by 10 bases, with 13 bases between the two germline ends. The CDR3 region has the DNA TGTGCCTGGAGTGTAGGCTTCCAGGGGGAGCAGTTCTTC. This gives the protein CAWSVGFQGEQFF.

The CDR3 DNA reads TGCGCCAGCAGCTTGGGGGGACTAGCGGGAGACAATGAGCAGTTCTTC. Its protein is CASSLGGLAGDNEQFF. The gene calls are TRBV5-1 and TRBJ2-1; 14 bases agree with TRBD2. Germline CDR1 is SGHRS and CDR2 is YFSETQ. This CDR3 contains 16 residues. Losses at the gene ends were 0 bases for V and 5 bases for J; bases not matched to a gene: 1.

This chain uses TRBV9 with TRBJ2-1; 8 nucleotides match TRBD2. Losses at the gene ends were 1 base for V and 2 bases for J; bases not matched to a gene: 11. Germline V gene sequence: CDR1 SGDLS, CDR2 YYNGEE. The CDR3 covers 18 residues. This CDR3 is CASSVRGGATGAYNEQFF. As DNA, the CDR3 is TGTGCCAGCAGCGTACGGGGGGGGGCGACAGGAGCCTACAATGAGCAGTTCTTC.

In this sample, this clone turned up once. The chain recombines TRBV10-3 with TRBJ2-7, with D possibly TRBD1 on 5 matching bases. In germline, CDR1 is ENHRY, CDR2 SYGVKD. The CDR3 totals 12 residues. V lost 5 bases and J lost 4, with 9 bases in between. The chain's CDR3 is CAISPTAYEQYF. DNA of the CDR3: TGTGCCATCAGTCCGACAGCTTACGAGCAGTACTTC.

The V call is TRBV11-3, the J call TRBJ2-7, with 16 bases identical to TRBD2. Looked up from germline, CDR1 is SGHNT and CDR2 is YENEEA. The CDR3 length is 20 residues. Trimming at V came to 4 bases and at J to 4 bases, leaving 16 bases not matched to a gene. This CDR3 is CASSYMSGTSGRATYYEQYF. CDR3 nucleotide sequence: TGTGCCAGCAGCTACATGTCCGGGACTAGCGGGAGGGCCACGTATTACGAGCAGTACTTC.

The CDR3: CASSESEGRDTEAFF. The CDR3 DNA reads as TGCGCCAGCAGTGAGTCGGAGGGCAGGGACACTGAAGCTTTCTTT. The chain employs TRBV10-2 and TRBJ1-1, with a tentative D call TRBD1 (5 bases). CDR1 and CDR2 from the germline V gene are WSHSY and SAAADI. CDR3 length: 15 residues. Trimming left V 0 bases short and J 3 bases short, with 11 bases between.

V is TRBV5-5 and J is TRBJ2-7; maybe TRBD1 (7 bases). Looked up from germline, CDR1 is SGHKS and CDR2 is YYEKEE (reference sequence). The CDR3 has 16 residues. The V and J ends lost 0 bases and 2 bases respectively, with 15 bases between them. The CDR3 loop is CASSLEGGTVTYEQYF. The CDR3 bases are TGTGCCAGCAGCTTGGAAGGGGGGACAGTTACCTACGAGCAGTACTTC.

The CDR3 nucleotides are TGTGCCAGCACCGGACACCCAAATCAGCCCCAGCATTTT. Translating it yields CASTGHPNQPQHF. The chain couples TRBV7-9 to TRBJ1-5, with D maybe TRBD1 (5 bases). Trimming stripped 7 bases from V and 4 bases from J, with 11 bases between. CDR3 length: 13 residues. CDR1 and CDR2 from the germline V gene are SEHNR and FQNEAQ (reference sequence).

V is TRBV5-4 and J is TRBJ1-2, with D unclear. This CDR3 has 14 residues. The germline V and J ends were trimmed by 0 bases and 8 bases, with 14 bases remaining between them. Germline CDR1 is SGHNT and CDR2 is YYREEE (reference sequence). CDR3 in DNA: TGTGCCAGCAGCTTGGGGCAGGAGGTTGGCGGCTACACCTTC. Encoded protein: CASSLGQEVGGYTF.

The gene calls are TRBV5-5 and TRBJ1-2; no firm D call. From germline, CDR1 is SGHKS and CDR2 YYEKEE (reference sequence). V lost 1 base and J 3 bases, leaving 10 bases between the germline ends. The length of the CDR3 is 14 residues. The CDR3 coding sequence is TGTGCCAGCAGCTTGTCTCTCGGGGACTATGGCTACACCTTC. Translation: CASSLSLGDYGYTF.

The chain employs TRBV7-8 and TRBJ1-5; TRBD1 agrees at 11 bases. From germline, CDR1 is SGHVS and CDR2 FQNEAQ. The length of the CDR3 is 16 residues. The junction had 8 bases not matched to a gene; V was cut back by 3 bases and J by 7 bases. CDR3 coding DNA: TGTGCCAGCAGCTTTTCCGGGACAGGGGGTCGGCAGCCCCAGCATTTT. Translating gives CASSFSGTGGRQPQHF.

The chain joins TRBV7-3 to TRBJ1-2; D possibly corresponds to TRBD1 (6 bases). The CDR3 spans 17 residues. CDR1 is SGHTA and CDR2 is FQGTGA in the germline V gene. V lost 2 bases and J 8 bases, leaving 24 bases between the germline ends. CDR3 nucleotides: TGTGCCAGCAGCTTAGATTCAGGGGAACCCTCTTCTCGGGGCTACACCTTC. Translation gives CASSLDSGEPSSRGYTF.

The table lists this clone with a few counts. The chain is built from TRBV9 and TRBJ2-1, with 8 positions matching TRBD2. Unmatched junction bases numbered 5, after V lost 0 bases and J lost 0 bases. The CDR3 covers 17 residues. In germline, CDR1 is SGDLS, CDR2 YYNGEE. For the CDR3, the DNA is TGTGCCAGCAGCGTAGCGGGAGGGGTGAGCTCCTACAATGAGCAGTTCTTC. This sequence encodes CASSVAGGVSSYNEQFF.